This note documents a single T cell receptor beta chain sequence. A read error is possible here, since a much larger clone lies one base away. Looked up from germline, CDR1 is SEHNR and CDR2 is FQNEAQ (reference sequence). The CDR3 loop spans 15 amino acids. The V end lost 5 bases, the J end lost 2 bases, and 13 bases lay between the germline ends. Noted time point: newly diagnosed GD, antithyroid drugs for less than 3 months. There was RNA extracted from PBMCs, and the TCR library was made from it. CDR3-region Arm-PCR and iRepertoire HTBI primers produced the TCR beta libraries. TCRdb reprocessed the multiplex PCR reads with MiXCR, giving one entry per CDR3 protein. Of about 560,000 distinct CDR3 sequences in the sample, approximately 16% were seen once. The data were obtained in a study of regulatory T cells in long-lasting Graves disease. These data were also reused for a study on T cells in Graves' hyperthyroidism and ophthalmopathy.

This sequence joins TRBV7-9 and TRBJ2-1, with D perhaps TRBD2 (6 bases). The sample consisted of peripheral blood mononuclear cells (PBMCs), taken at new diagnosis, from a patient treated with antithyroid drugs. The TCR comes from a man aged 18 to 30 with Graves disease. This CDR3 is CASSGLAVPYNEQFF. In DNA form, the CDR3 reads TGTGCCAGCAGCGGGTTAGCGGTACCCTACAATGAGCAGTTCTTC.